What follows are 25 T cell receptor beta chains derived from one specimen sequenced in a study of cytomegalovirus exposure and HLA in healthy donors. The PCR employed 60 Vbeta primers together with 13 Jbeta primers. Sequencing was performed with immunoSEQ multiplex PCR; in TCRdb, only in-frame clones are kept and a portion is missing. The table has 170,000 or so clones, 84% seen once. The sample was PBMCs. Source of these receptors: a girl under 18 in good health and CMV-seropositive.

V and J are TRBV9 and TRBJ2-3; possibly TRBD2 for D (5 bases). CDR3 length equals 16 residues. Looked up from germline, CDR1 is SGDLS and CDR2 is YYNGEE. Trimming cost V 1 base and J 4 bases, with 16 bases left between them. DNA for the CDR3: TGTGCCAGCAGCGTACGGGAAGTAGCACGTGCAGATACGCAGTATTTT. Protein sequence: CASSVREVARADTQYF.

This sequence joins TRBV14 and TRBJ1-6; 7 nucleotides match TRBD1. V was clipped by 4 bases and J by 3 bases; unmatched bases: 9. Germline-derived CDR1 and CDR2 are SGHDN and FVKESK. The CDR3 totals 17 residues. The CDR3 region is CASSRQGGPGYNSPLHF. As DNA, the CDR3 is TGTGCCAGCAGCCGACAGGGAGGTCCCGGCTATAATTCACCCCTCCACTTT. Complete variable domain (other parts from reference TRBV14 and TRBJ1-6): EAGVTQFPSHSVIEKGQTVTLRCDPISGHDNLYWYRRVMGKEIKFLLHFVKESKQDESGMPNNRFLAERTGGTYSTLKVQPAELEDSGVYFCASSRQGGPGYNSPLHFGNGTRLTVT.

The rearrangement uses TRBV21-1 and TRBJ2-3; no check of the table's D call, TRBD1, against the DNA was made. TRBV21-1 is tagged as a pseudogene. The length of the CDR3 is 15 residues. The CDR3 loop reads CASSLGTAKTDTQYF. In nucleotides, the CDR3 is TGTGCCAGCAGCTTAGGGACAGCGAAAACAGATACGCAGTATTTT.

The DNA for the CDR3 is TGCGCCAGCAGCCTAAAACCGGGACAGGAGTATGGCTACACCTTC. Encoded protein: CASSLKPGQEYGYTF. The genes are TRBV4-1 and TRBJ1-2; 8 bases map to TRBD1. CDR1 MGHRA and CDR2 YSYEKL come from the germline V gene. This CDR3 comprises 15 residues. V lost 4 bases to trimming and J lost 5 bases; unmatched junction nucleotides: 9.

This chain links TRBV29-1 with TRBJ2-5; possibly TRBD2 for D (6 bases). The V end lost 3 bases, the J end lost 1 base, and 9 bases lay between the germline ends. The CDR3 runs to 13 residues. The germline V gene encodes CDR1 SQVTM and CDR2 ANQGSEA. The DNA of the CDR3 is TGCAGCGTTGATGCTAGCGCCCAAGAGACCCAGTACTTC. Translated: CSVDASAQETQYF.

This clone was seen a few times. The V and J genes are TRBV2 and TRBJ2-1, with 12 bases aligning to TRBD2. This CDR3 spans 13 amino acids. Germline CDR1 reads SNHLY; CDR2 reads FYNNEI. The V and J ends lost 8 bases and 6 bases, in that order; junction bases with no gene match: 2. In DNA, the CDR3 is TGTGCCAGCCTAGCGGGGGGGCGCAATGAGCAGTTCTTC. Translating gives CASLAGGRNEQFF.

The chain carries TRBV5-5 and TRBJ2-7, with D uncertain. Germline CDR1 and CDR2: SGHKS and YYEKEE (reference sequence). There are 14 residues in the CDR3. The germline V and J ends were trimmed by 0 bases and 1 base, with 8 bases remaining between them. The CDR3, as DNA: TGTGCCAGCAGCTTGGCGGAGACTTCCTACGAGCAGTACTTC. Translation gives CASSLAETSYEQYF.

V usage is TRBV7-9 and J usage is TRBJ1-4, with 7 bases matching TRBD1. Losses at the gene ends were 5 bases for V and 8 bases for J; bases not matched to a gene: 11. This CDR3 is built from 15 residues. Germline loops: CDR1 SEHNR, CDR2 FQNEAQ (reference sequence). The CDR3 nucleotides are TGTGCCAGCAGCGGGGGGACAGTTGTGTTGGAAAAACTGTTTTTT. Translation: CASSGGTVVLEKLFF.

Only a few counts were recorded for this clone. V usage is TRBV30 and J usage is TRBJ1-1, with 10 nucleotides matching TRBD1. The CDR3 is 13 residues long. From germline, CDR1 is GTSNPN and CDR2 SVGIG (reference sequence). V shed 5 bases and J 3 bases; nucleotides not matched to a gene: 3. The DNA for the CDR3 is TGTGCCTGGGGGGACAGGGGCTACACTGAAGCTTTCTTT. Protein: CAWGDRGYTEAFF.

The chain has TRBV7-6 and TRBJ2-5; 13 bases map to TRBD2. Losses at the gene ends were 5 bases for V and 4 bases for J; bases not matched to a gene: 16. The germline CDR1 and CDR2 sequences are SGHVS and FNYEAQ. The CDR3 loop spans 19 amino acids. The CDR3 loop reads CASSIFRPGTSGAGETQYF. The DNA for the CDR3 is TGTGCCAGCAGCATATTTAGACCCGGGACTAGCGGGGCGGGAGAGACCCAGTACTTC.

V usage is TRBV7-8 and J usage is TRBJ2-3; TRBD1 aligns across 9 bases. The V gene end was trimmed by 2 bases and the J gene end by 3 bases; junction bases not matched to a gene: 3. The CDR3 length is 15 residues. Germline CDR1 and CDR2: SGHVS and FQNEAQ. The CDR3 sequence: CASSLRTGVTDTQYF. CDR3 coding DNA: TGTGCCAGCAGCTTAAGGACAGGGGTGACAGATACGCAGTATTTT.

The DNA for the CDR3 is TGTGCCATCAGTGACCCGGGCGGGGGGGTAAACACCGGGGAGCTGTTTTTT. It is translated as CAISDPGGGVNTGELFF. The J gene is TRBJ2-2, the V gene TRBV10-3; the match to TRBD2 covers 9 bases. The CDR3 runs 17 residues. Germline assignment: CDR1 ENHRY and CDR2 SYGVKD. J gave up 2 bases and V 3 bases, and 7 bases lay outside the gene matches.

The chain couples TRBV7-2 to TRBJ2-3, with D unresolved. The CDR3 spans 12 residues. The V end lost 3 bases, the J end lost 6 bases, and 7 bases lay between the germline ends. The germline gives CDR1 SGHTA, CDR2 FQGNSA. CDR3 amino acids: CASSFSRDTQYF. The CDR3 region has the DNA TGTGCCAGCAGCTTTTCGCGCGATACGCAGTATTTT.

The CDR3 region is CASSEAGIRVGEKLFF. Written as DNA, the CDR3 is TGTGCCAGCAGTGAAGCTGGCATCCGGGTGGGTGAAAAACTGTTTTTT. The chain couples TRBV6-1 to TRBJ1-4; D is unresolved. This CDR3 is built from 16 residues. Trimming took off 0 bases at V and 7 bases at J, with 15 bases between the two ends. In germline, CDR1 is MNHNS, CDR2 SASEGT.

The chain combines TRBV2 with TRBJ2-7; D call uncertain. There are 15 residues in the CDR3. Germline assignment: CDR1 SNHLY and CDR2 FYNNEI. V was shortened by 3 bases and J by 3 bases, with 15 bases between the two germline ends. For the CDR3, the DNA is TGTGCCAGCAGTGAGTCCCAGAGGCCTAACTACGAGCAGTACTTC. The encoded protein is CASSESQRPNYEQYF.

The chain couples TRBV10-1 to TRBJ2-3, with 14 bases lining up with TRBD2. Germline V lookup: CDR1 WNHNN, CDR2 SYGVQD (reference sequence). This CDR3 contains 16 residues. The V gene end was trimmed by 6 bases and the J gene end by 6 bases; junction bases not matched to a gene: 8. CDR3 DNA sequence: TGCGCCAGCAGCGGGCGACTAGCGGGGGGGCCGGATACGCAGTATTTT. This sequence encodes CASSGRLAGGPDTQYF.

About this clone itself: Other DNA sequences within the sample encode an identical CDR3. The rearrangement joins TRBV27 to TRBJ1-1, with D hard to call. Trimming pared 3 bases from V and 1 base from J, leaving 6 bases between. Germline assignment: CDR1 MNHEY and CDR2 SMNVEV (reference sequence). The length of the CDR3 is 13 residues. CDR3 nucleotide sequence: TGTGCCAGCAGTTTTCGCGGGAACACTGAAGCTTTCTTT. Its protein product is CASSFRGNTEAFF.

The CDR3 loop reads CASCQGDGRPNTEAFF. The CDR3 DNA follows: TGTGCCAGTTGTCAGGGGGACGGTCGACCAAACACTGAAGCTTTCTTT. The rearrangement joins TRBV19 to TRBJ1-1, with 7 positions matching TRBD1. The length of the CDR3 is 16 residues. V trimming: 8 bases; J trimming: 2 bases; junction bases outside the gene matches: 14. From germline, CDR1 is LNHDA and CDR2 SQIVND (reference sequence). The full variable domain, rest sourced from reference TRBV19 and TRBJ1-1, is DGGITQSPKYLFRKEGQNVTLSCEQNLNHDAMYWYRQDPGQGLRLIYYSQIVNDFQKGDIAEGYSVSREKKESFPLTVTSAQKNPTAFYLCASCQGDGRPNTEAFFGQGTRLTVV.

The V and J genes are TRBV11-2 and TRBJ1-2; D unclear. This CDR3 has 15 amino acids. Looked up from germline, CDR1 is SGHAT and CDR2 is FQNNGV. Trimming took off 2 bases at V and 3 bases at J, with 13 bases between the two ends. The CDR3 DNA reads TGTGCCAGCAGCTTAACTCAGACAACTTACTATGGCTACACCTTC. Its protein is CASSLTQTTYYGYTF.

This rearrangement joins TRBV18 to TRBJ1-1, with TRBD1 matching over 7 bases. The V gene's germline CDR1 is KGHSH and CDR2 LQKENI. J was trimmed by 9 bases and V by 1 base; bases with no gene match: 11. The length of the CDR3 is 15 residues. CDR3 amino acids: CASSPQTGIVEKAFF. The DNA for the CDR3 is TGTGCCAGCTCACCACAGACAGGGATAGTCGAGAAAGCTTTCTTT.

The CDR3 spells CASSPGGYEQYF. The CDR3 DNA sequence: TGTGCCAGCAGCCCAGGGGGTTACGAGCAGTACTTC. The chain is built from TRBV5-8 and TRBJ2-5; 7 bases line up with TRBD1. The J call may be wrong; the DNA end is better matched by TRBJ2-7. The CDR3 totals 12 residues. Germline V gives CDR1 SGHTS, CDR2 YDEGEE.

This sequence joins TRBV27 and TRBJ1-1, with no clear D. The CDR3 spans 14 residues. Germline CDR1 is MNHEY and CDR2 is SMNVEV (reference sequence). The V end lost 2 bases, the J end lost 0 bases, and 7 bases lay between the germline ends. The chain's CDR3 is CASSLPGMNTEAFF. The CDR3 DNA reads TGTGCCAGCAGTTTACCGGGTATGAACACTGAAGCTTTCTTT.

V usage is TRBV19 and J usage is TRBJ1-1; 10 positions agree with TRBD1. Germline CDR1 LNHDA, CDR2 SQIVND (reference sequence). This CDR3 is 14 amino acids long. V lost 6 bases, J lost 0 bases, and 1 base stayed unmatched. CDR3 residues: CASRTGGLNTEAFF. CDR3 sequence (DNA): TGTGCCAGTAGGACAGGGGGCCTGAACACTGAAGCTTTCTTT. The full variable domain, in which reference TRBV19 and TRBJ1-1 provide the parts outside the CDR3, is DGGITQSPKYLFRKEGQNVTLSCEQNLNHDAMYWYRQDPGQGLRLIYYSQIVNDFQKGDIAEGYSVSREKKESFPLTVTSAQKNPTAFYLCASRTGGLNTEAFFGQGTRLTVV.

The genes are TRBV4-1 and TRBJ1-1, with TRBD1 identical over 9 bases. From germline, CDR1 is MGHRA and CDR2 YSYEKL. V trimming: 0 bases; J trimming: 5 bases; junction bases outside the gene matches: 13. This CDR3 comprises 18 residues. This CDR3 is CASSQESTPTGGWTEAFF. The CDR3 region has the DNA TGCGCCAGCAGCCAAGAGTCCACTCCTACAGGGGGCTGGACTGAAGCTTTCTTT.

In DNA form, the CDR3 reads TGCACCACCCCCCGGGTGCCGGACTACGAGCAGTACTTC. This codes for CTTPRVPDYEQYF. The rearrangement links TRBV1 to TRBJ2-7; the table calls TRBD2, which could not be checked here. TRBV1 is a pseudogene segment. The CDR3 runs to 13 residues.